One sample yielded the 23 T cell receptor beta chains listed below, sequenced in a study of blood T cell repertoires in COVID-19. Produced via immunoSEQ multiplex PCR; TCRdb's table is partial and in-frame only. In the table there are approximately 47,000 clones, about 83% of which are singletons. The source material was peripheral blood. The receptors stem from a woman aged 55-70 years with acute or convalescent COVID-19.

The chain is built from TRBV9 and TRBJ2-1, with a possible D match to TRBD2 (5 bases). V shed 0 bases and J shed 6 bases, with 22 bases lying between them. The CDR3 sequence is 18 residues long. Germline V gene data show CDR1 as SGDLS and CDR2 as YYNGEE. The CDR3: CASSVDPSGPGVANEQFF. In nucleotides, the CDR3 is TGTGCCAGCAGCGTAGACCCCTCGGGCCCCGGGGTTGCCAATGAGCAGTTCTTC.

This sequence joins TRBV19 and TRBJ2-1; D is perhaps TRBD2 (5 bases). The CDR3 consists of 13 residues. Trimming cost V 8 bases and J 3 bases, with 11 bases left between them. Germline V gene data show CDR1 as LNHDA and CDR2 as SQIVND (reference sequence). CDR3 loop: CASGTGNYNEQFF. Written as DNA, the CDR3 is TGTGCCAGTGGTACGGGGAACTACAATGAGCAGTTCTTC.

This clone has only one observation. This chain links TRBV2 with TRBJ1-4; D may be TRBD1 (6 bases). The CDR3 loop spans 17 amino acids. V was shortened by 4 bases and J by 5 bases, with 20 bases between the two germline ends. CDR1 and CDR2 (germline): SNHLY, FYNNEI. The CDR3 sequence is CASSGGRGRPGNEKLFF. The CDR3 DNA reads TGTGCCAGCAGTGGGGGCAGGGGAAGGCCTGGGAATGAAAAACTGTTTTTT.

V and J are TRBV5-1 and TRBJ2-3, with 9 bases aligning to TRBD1. CDR3 length: 17 residues. CDR1 is SGHRS, CDR2 YFSETQ, per germline. J was trimmed by 0 bases and V by 4 bases; bases with no gene match: 9. The CDR3 sequence: CASSTGQGGPSTDTQYF. DNA of the CDR3: TGCGCCAGCAGCACGGGACAGGGTGGTCCTAGCACAGATACGCAGTATTTT. Full variable domain (outside the CDR3, taken from reference TRBV5-1 and TRBJ2-3): KAGVTQTPRYLIKTRGQQVTLSCSPISGHRSVSWYQQTPGQGLQFLFEYFSETQRNKGNFPGRFSGRQFSNSRSEMNVSTLELGDSALYLCASSTGQGGPSTDTQYFGPGTRLTVL.

The chain recombines TRBV12-3 or TRBV12-4 with TRBJ2-1; possibly TRBD1 for D (5 bases). The CDR3 runs to 11 residues. Deletions cut 5 bases from V and 10 bases from J, with 9 bases between. Here the CDR3 reads CASSQNREQFF. In DNA, the CDR3 is TGTGCCAGCAGTCAGAACAGGGAGCAGTTCTTC.

This sequence joins TRBV13 and TRBJ1-2, with TRBD1 as a possible D gene (5 bases). This CDR3 contains 14 residues. CDR1 is PRHDT, CDR2 FYEKMQ, per germline (reference sequence). Trimming pared 1 base from V and 8 bases from J, leaving 14 bases between. Here the CDR3 DNA reads TGTGCCAGCAGCTTAGAGGAGTCTAGGGGAGGCTACACCTTC. Its translation is CASSLEESRGGYTF.

V is TRBV5-4 and J is TRBJ2-4; the D gene is possibly TRBD2 (6 bases). V was shortened by 3 bases and J by 6 bases, with 13 bases between the two germline ends. CDR3 length: 14 residues. Germline V gene lookup returns CDR1 SGHNT and CDR2 YYREEE (reference sequence). CDR3 residues: CASSSGDARNIQYF. DNA for the CDR3: TGTGCCAGCAGCTCGGGGGACGCCCGAAACATTCAGTACTTC.

This rearrangement joins TRBV6-5 to TRBJ1-4; tentative D call: TRBD1 (5 bases). The germline V gene encodes CDR1 MNHEY and CDR2 SVGAGI. This CDR3 spans 14 amino acids. The V end lost 6 bases, the J end lost 10 bases, and 18 bases lay between the germline ends. CDR3 sequence: CASRTGDRVAKLFF. CDR3 bases: TGTGCCAGCAGGACGGGGGACCGGGTTGCAAAACTGTTTTTT.

The chain uses TRBV6-2 or TRBV6-3 and TRBJ2-7; TRBD1 aligns across 7 bases. With V trimmed by 6 bases and J by 3 bases, 8 bases remained unmatched. Germline V gene data show CDR1 as MNHEY and CDR2 as SVGEGT. This CDR3 contains 14 residues. CDR3 protein: CASRPRDSIYEQYF. In DNA, the CDR3 is TGTGCCAGCAGACCTCGGGACAGCATCTACGAGCAGTACTTC.

Here the CDR3 DNA reads TGTGCCAGCAGCCGGCTCGGGTCGTACTATGGCTACACCTTC. Translated: CASSRLGSYYGYTF. The gene calls are TRBV11-2 and TRBJ1-2; D is unclear. V lost 5 bases and J lost 3, with 13 bases in between. The CDR3 loop spans 14 amino acids. Germline V CDR1 and CDR2: SGHAT, FQNNGV.

The J gene is TRBJ2-2, the V gene TRBV7-2; maybe TRBD2 (7 bases). Germline V gene sequence: CDR1 SGHTA, CDR2 FQGNSA. The CDR3 has 16 residues. V was cut by 3 bases and J by 1 base, with 12 bases left in between. The CDR3 bases are TGTGCCAGCAGCTTCGGGGGGCTAGGGAACACCGGGGAGCTGTTTTTT. This gives the protein CASSFGGLGNTGELFF.

The J gene is TRBJ2-2, the V gene TRBV5-1; TRBD1 aligns across 8 bases. Germline V gene sequence: CDR1 SGHRS, CDR2 YFSETQ. V dropped 4 bases and J dropped 7; count of bases not matched to a gene: 9. The CDR3 consists of 15 residues. CDR3 sequence: CASSANGQGDGELFF. CDR3 DNA sequence: TGCGCCAGCAGCGCAAACGGACAGGGAGACGGGGAGCTGTTTTTT.

The V and J genes are TRBV7-8 and TRBJ2-3; tentatively, D is TRBD2 (6 bases). Trimming took 5 bases from V and 3 from J, leaving 18 bases between them. CDR1 SGHVS and CDR2 FQNEAQ come from the germline V gene. CDR3 length: 16 residues. This chain's CDR3 is CASSPFAGKGTDTQYF. As DNA, the CDR3 is TGTGCCAGCAGCCCTTTCGCGGGGAAAGGGACAGATACGCAGTATTTT.

The genes are TRBV20-1 and TRBJ2-3, with a weak D call TRBD1 (5 bases). The germline V and J ends were trimmed by 3 bases and 1 base, with 11 bases remaining between them. Germline V gene data show CDR1 as DFQATT and CDR2 as SNEGSKA (reference sequence). There are 14 residues in the CDR3. The CDR3 is CSASRGLGTDTQYF. Here the CDR3 DNA reads TGCAGTGCTAGTAGGGGCTTGGGCACAGATACGCAGTATTTT.

This chain joins TRBV7-9 and TRBJ2-2, with unresolved D. The CDR3 contains 12 residues. Germline V CDR1 and CDR2: SEHNR, FQNEAQ (reference sequence). The V end lost 7 bases, the J end lost 6 bases, and 9 bases lay between the germline ends. CDR3 protein: CASTRGAGELFF. The CDR3 nucleotides are TGTGCCAGCACCCGAGGTGCCGGGGAGCTGTTTTTT.

The rearrangement links TRBV11-2 to TRBJ1-6, with D hard to call. V lost 1 base, J lost 5 bases, and 9 bases lay in between. CDR1 and CDR2 from the germline V gene are SGHAT and FQNNGV. There are 15 residues in the CDR3. CDR3 nucleotides: TGTGCCAGCAGCTTAGTCTCGGTGGATAATTCACCCCTCCACTTT. Protein product: CASSLVSVDNSPLHF.

The chain has TRBV6-6 and TRBJ2-5; the D gene is possibly TRBD2 (6 bases). The CDR3 is made up of 15 amino acids. The V gene's germline CDR1 is MNHNY and CDR2 SVGAGI (reference sequence). Trimming pared 2 bases from V and 1 base from J, leaving 11 bases between. CDR3 protein: CASSYASETQETQYF. The CDR3 DNA sequence: TGTGCCAGCAGTTACGCTAGCGAGACCCAAGAGACCCAGTACTTC.

The V gene is TRBV3-1 (or the pseudogene TRBV3-2), the J gene TRBJ1-5; D remains ambiguous. The CDR3 sequence is 14 residues long. V lost 4 bases and J lost 2, with 9 bases in between. Per the germline V gene, CDR1 is LGHDT and CDR2 is YNNKEL (reference sequence). The CDR3 region is CASSPFIGNQPQHF. The DNA for the CDR3 is TGTGCCAGCAGCCCCTTCATAGGCAATCAGCCCCAGCATTTT.

This chain links TRBV7-8 with TRBJ1-5; the match to TRBD1 covers 10 bases. Germline V gene sequence: CDR1 SGHVS, CDR2 FQNEAQ. J was trimmed by 5 bases and V by 5 bases; bases with no gene match: 6. This CDR3 has 15 amino acids. CDR3 region: CASSPRTGGDQPQHF. The CDR3 DNA is TGTGCCAGCAGCCCCAGGACAGGGGGAGATCAGCCCCAGCATTTT.

This chain connects TRBV12-3 or TRBV12-4 to TRBJ1-2; 7 nucleotides match TRBD1. V was pared by 8 bases and J by 7 bases, with 7 bases of the junction left unmatched. CDR3 length: 12 amino acids. In nucleotides, the CDR3 is TGTGCCAGCGGAGGGGGCGCGGGTGGCTACACCTTC. This codes for CASGGGAGGYTF.

The CDR3 region has the DNA TGTGCCTGGAGTGACCTTCCTACGGAGACCCAGTACTTC. This translates into CAWSDLPTETQYF. The chain recombines TRBV30 with TRBJ2-5, with unresolved D. Germline V gene sequence: CDR1 GTSNPN, CDR2 SVGIG (reference sequence). Trimming left V 1 base short and J 5 bases short, with 11 bases between. The CDR3 is 13 amino acids.

The chain has TRBV19 and TRBJ2-1; D may be TRBD2 (6 bases). Deletions cut 8 bases from V and 3 bases from J, with 20 bases between. CDR1 and CDR2 (germline): LNHDA, SQIVND (reference sequence). This CDR3 is built from 16 residues. The CDR3 here is CASVLSAGTNYNEQFF. The CDR3 coding sequence is TGTGCCAGTGTTCTTTCGGCGGGGACCAACTACAATGAGCAGTTCTTC.

This clone showed up just a few times. The chain is built from TRBV5-6 and TRBJ1-3; D may be TRBD1 (6 bases). The germline gives CDR1 SGHDT, CDR2 YYEEEE. The CDR3 contains 14 residues. Deletions cut 0 bases from V and 4 bases from J, with 8 bases between. The CDR3 DNA sequence: TGTGCCAGCAGCTTGGGACAGGTCGGAAACACCATATATTTT. Residues: CASSLGQVGNTIYF.